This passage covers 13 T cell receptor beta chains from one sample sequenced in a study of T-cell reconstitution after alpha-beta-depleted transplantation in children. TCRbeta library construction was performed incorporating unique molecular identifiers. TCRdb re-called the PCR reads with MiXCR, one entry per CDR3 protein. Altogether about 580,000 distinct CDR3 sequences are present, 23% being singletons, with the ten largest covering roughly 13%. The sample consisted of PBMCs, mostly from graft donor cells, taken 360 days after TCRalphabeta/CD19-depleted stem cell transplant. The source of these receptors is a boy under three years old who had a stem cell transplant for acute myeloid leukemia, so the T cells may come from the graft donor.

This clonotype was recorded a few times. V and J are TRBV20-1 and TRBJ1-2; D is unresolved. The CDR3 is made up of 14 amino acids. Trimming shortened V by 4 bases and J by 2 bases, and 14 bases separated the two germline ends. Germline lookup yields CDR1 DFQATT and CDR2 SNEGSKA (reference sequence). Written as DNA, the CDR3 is TGCAGTGCTATAAGATCCACAGTGAACTATGGCTACACCTTC. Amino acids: CSAIRSTVNYGYTF.

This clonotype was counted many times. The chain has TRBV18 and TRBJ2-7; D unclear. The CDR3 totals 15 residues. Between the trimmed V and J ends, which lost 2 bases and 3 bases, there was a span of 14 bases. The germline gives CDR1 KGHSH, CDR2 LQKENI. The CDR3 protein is CASSPKGYLYYEQYV. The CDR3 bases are TGTGCCAGCTCACCAAAGGGATACCTTTACTACGAGCAGTACGTC.

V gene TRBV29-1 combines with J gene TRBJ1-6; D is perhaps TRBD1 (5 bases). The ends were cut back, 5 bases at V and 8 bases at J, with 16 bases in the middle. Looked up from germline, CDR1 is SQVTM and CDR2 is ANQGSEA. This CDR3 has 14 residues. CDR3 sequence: CSVTPSDRYSPLHF. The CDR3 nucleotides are TGCAGCGTTACCCCGAGTGACAGATATTCACCCCTCCACTTT.

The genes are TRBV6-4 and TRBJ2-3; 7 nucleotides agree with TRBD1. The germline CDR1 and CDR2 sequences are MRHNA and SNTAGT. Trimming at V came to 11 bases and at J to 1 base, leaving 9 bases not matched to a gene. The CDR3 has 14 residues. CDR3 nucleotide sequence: TGTGCCCACAACCGGGACAGAGGCACAGATACGCAGTATTTT. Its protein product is CAHNRDRGTDTQYF.

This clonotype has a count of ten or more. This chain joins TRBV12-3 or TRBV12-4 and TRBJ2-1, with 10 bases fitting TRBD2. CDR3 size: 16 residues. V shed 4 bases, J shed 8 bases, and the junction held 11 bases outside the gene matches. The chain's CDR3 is CASSSHLQRGGHEQFF. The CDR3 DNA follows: TGTGCCAGCAGTTCCCATCTCCAGCGGGGGGGCCATGAGCAGTTCTTC.

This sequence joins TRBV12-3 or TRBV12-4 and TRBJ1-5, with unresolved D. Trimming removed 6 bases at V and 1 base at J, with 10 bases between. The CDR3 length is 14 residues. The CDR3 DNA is TGTGCCAGCAGCGCAACAGTCAGCAATCAGCCCCAGCATTTT. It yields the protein CASSATVSNQPQHF.

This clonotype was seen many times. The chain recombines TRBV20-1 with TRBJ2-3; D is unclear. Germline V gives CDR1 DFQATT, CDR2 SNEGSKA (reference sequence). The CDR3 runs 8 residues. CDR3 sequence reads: CVADTQYF. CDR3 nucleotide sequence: TGCGTGGCAGATACGCAGTATTTT.

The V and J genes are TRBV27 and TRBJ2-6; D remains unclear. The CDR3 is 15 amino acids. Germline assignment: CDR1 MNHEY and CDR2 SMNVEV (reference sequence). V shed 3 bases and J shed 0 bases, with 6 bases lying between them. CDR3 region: CASSLRSSGANVLTF. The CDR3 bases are TGTGCCAGCAGTTTGCGGAGCTCTGGGGCCAACGTCCTGACTTTC.

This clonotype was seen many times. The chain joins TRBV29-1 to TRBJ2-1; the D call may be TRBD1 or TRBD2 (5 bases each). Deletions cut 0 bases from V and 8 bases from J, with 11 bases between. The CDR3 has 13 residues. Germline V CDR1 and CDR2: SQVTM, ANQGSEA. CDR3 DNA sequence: TGCAGCGTTGAAGATGGGGGACGCGATGAGCAGTTCTTC. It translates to CSVEDGGRDEQFF.

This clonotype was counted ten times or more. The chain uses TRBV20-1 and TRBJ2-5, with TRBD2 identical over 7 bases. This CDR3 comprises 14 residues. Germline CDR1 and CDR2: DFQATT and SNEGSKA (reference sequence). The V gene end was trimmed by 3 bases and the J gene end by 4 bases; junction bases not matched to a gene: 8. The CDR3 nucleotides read TGCAGTGCTAGCCCGCTAGCGGTGGGAGAGACCCAGTACTTC. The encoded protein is CSASPLAVGETQYF.

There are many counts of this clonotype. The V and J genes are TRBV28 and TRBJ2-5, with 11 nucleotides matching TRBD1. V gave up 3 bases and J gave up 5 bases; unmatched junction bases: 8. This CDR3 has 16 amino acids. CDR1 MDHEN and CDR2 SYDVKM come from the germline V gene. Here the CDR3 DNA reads TGTGCCAGCAGTTTGGGGACAGGGGGGGTATCGGAGACCCAGTACTTC. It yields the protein CASSLGTGGVSETQYF. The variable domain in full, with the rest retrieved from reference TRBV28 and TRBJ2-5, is DVKVTQSSRYLVKRTGEKVFLECVQDMDHENMFWYRQDPGLGLRLIYFSYDVKMKEKGDIPEGYSVSREKKERFSLILESASTNQTSMYLCASSLGTGGVSETQYFGPGTRLLVL.

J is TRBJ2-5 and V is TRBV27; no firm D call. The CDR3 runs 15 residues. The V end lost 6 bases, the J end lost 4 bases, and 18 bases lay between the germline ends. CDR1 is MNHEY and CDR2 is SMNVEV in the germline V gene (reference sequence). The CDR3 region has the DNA TGTGCCAGCAGGCCCCCAGTAGGGTGGTCAGAGACCCAGTACTTC. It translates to CASRPPVGWSETQYF.

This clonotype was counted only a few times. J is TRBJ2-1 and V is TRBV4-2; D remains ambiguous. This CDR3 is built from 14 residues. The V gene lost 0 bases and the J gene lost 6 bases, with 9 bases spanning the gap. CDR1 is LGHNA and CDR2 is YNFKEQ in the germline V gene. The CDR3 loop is CASSQDLGSNEQFF. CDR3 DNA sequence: TGTGCCAGCAGCCAAGACCTGGGGTCCAATGAGCAGTTCTTC.